This TCR beta chain was observed in a study of blood T cell repertoires in COVID-19. Study-wide background: The cDNA or gDNA used as material had been derived from T cells, B-cell-depleted T cells, or PBMCs.

Worth noting for this clone: This same CDR3 is encoded by further DNA sequences in the sample.

Participants were aged roughly 18 to 89 years, lived in 20 to 25 US areas, and enrolled virtually. Authors' analysis steps: By means of reference gene primer amplification, nucleated cell counts were estimated. Sequencing used immunoSEQ multiplex PCR; TCRdb keeps in-frame clones, though not all of them. Clonal size and the V and J genes are those of that table, whereas D and trimming came from the DNA. The sample yields roughly 250,000 clones, more than 75% seen once. This CDR3 region has 13 residues. Germline V lookup: CDR1 LNHDA, CDR2 SQIVND (reference sequence). V lost 4 bases and J lost 4, with 8 bases in between.

Sequenced input: PBMCs or T cells enriched from blood (not recorded which). The TCR comes from a woman aged 50 to 60 who had recovered from COVID-19. The V gene is TRBV19, the J gene TRBJ1-5, with D possibly TRBD1 on 5 matching bases. CDR3 loop: CASSNRGNQPQHF. The CDR3 coding sequence is TGTGCCAGTAGTAATAGGGGAAATCAGCCCCAGCATTTT.